Listed here is a single T cell receptor beta chain. These data belong to a study of radiation and T cells in renal cell carcinoma. Only in-frame clones appear in the TCRdb table, and some are missing; sequencing was by immunoSEQ multiplex PCR. Of about 150,000 clones in the sample, about nine tenths were seen once. The sample's time point: baseline pretreatment blood. The treatment denotes: 15 Gy SBRT to primary tumor, nephrectomy 4 weeks later. The tumor was a clear cell renal cell carcinoma. CDR3 size: 17 residues. The ends lost 4 bases at V and 3 bases at J; junction bases unmatched: 13. CDR1 is SGHNT and CDR2 is YYREEE in the germline V gene (reference sequence).

V is TRBV5-4 and J is TRBJ2-3; 8 bases fit TRBD2. Sequencing used blood, obtained from a patient whose treatment included radiotherapy and nephrectomy. The sequence came from a woman in her seventies with renal cell carcinoma. CDR3 sequence: CASSPGGSPLLTDTQYF. DNA of the CDR3: TGTGCCAGCAGCCCGGGGGGGTCCCCTCTCCTGACAGATACGCAGTATTTT. Full variable domain (rest looked up from reference TRBV5-4 and TRBJ2-3): ETGVTQSPTHLIKTRGQQVTLRCSSQSGHNTVSWYQQALGQGPQFIFQYYREEENGRGNFPPRFSGLQFPNYSSELNVNALELDDSALYLCASSPGGSPLLTDTQYFGPGTRLTVL.